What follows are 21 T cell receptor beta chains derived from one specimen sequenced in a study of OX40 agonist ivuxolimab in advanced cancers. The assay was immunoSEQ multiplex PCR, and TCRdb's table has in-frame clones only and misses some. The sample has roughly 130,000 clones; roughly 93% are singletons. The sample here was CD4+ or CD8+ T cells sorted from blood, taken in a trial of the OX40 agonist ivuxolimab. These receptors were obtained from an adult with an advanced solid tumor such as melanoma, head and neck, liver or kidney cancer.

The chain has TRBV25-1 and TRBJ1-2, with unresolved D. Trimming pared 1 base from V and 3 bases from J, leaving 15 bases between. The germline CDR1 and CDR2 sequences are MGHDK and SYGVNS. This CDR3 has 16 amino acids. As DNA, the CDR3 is TGTGCCAGCAGTGAATCGGGCAGACTCCACGACTATGGCTACACCTTC. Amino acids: CASSESGRLHDYGYTF.

Here the CDR3 reads CASIGTAYNEQFF. As DNA, the CDR3 is TGCGCCAGCATCGGGACCGCCTACAATGAGCAGTTCTTC. V gene TRBV5-1 combines with J gene TRBJ2-1; D is perhaps TRBD1 or TRBD2 (5 bases each). The ends were cut back, 6 bases at V and 2 bases at J, with 9 bases in the middle. Per germline, CDR1 SGHRS and CDR2 YFSETQ. The CDR3 runs to 13 residues.

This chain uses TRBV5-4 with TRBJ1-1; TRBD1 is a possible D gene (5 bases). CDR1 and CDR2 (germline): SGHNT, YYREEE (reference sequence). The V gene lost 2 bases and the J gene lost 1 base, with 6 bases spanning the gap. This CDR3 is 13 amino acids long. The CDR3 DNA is TGTGCCAGCAGCTTCGGACAGAACACTGAAGCTTTCTTT. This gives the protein CASSFGQNTEAFF.

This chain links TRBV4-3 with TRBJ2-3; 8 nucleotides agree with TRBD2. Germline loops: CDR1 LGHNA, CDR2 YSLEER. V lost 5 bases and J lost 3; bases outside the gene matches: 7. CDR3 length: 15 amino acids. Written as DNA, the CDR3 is TGCGCCAGCAGCTCCTTGGCTAGCGGGACAGATACGCAGTATTTT. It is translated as CASSSLASGTDTQYF.

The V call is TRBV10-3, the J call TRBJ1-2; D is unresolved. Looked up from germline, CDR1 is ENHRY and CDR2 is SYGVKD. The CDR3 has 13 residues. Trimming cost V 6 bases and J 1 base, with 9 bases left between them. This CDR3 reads CAISTRNNYGYTF. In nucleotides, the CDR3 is TGTGCCATCAGCACACGGAATAACTATGGCTACACCTTC.

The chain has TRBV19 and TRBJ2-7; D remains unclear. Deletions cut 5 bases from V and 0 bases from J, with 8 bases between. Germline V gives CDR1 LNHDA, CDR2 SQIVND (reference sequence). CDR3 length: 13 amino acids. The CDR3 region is CASSLGDSYEQYF. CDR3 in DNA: TGTGCCAGTAGTCTGGGTGACTCCTACGAGCAGTACTTC. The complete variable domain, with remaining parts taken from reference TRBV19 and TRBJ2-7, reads DGGITQSPKYLFRKEGQNVTLSCEQNLNHDAMYWYRQDPGQGLRLIYYSQIVNDFQKGDIAEGYSVSREKKESFPLTVTSAQKNPTAFYLCASSLGDSYEQYFGPGTRLTVT.

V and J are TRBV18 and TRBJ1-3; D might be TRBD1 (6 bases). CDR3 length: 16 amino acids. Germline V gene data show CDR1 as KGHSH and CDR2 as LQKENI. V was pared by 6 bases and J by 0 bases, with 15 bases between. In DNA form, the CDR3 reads TGTGCCAGCTCTCCCGGGACAATCGACTCTGGAAACACCATATATTTT. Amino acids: CASSPGTIDSGNTIYF.

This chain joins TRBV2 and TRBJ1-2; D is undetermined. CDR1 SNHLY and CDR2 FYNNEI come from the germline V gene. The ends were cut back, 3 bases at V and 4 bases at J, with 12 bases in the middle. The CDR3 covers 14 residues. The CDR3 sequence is CASSELQLSYGYTF. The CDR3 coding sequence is TGTGCCAGCAGTGAGCTACAGCTAAGCTATGGCTACACCTTC. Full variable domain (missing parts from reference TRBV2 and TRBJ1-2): EPEVTQTPSHQVTQMGQEVILRCVPISNHLYFYWYRQILGQKVEFLVSFYNNEISEKSEIFDDQFSVERPDGSNFTLKIRSTKLEDSAMYFCASSELQLSYGYTFGSGTRLTVV.

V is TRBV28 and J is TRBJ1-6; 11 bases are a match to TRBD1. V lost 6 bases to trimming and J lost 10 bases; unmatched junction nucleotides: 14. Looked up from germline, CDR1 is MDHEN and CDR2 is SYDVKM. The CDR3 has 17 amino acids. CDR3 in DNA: TGTGCCAGCAGCCCCGGGACAGGGGGAGGCATTCGGTCACCCCTCCACTTT. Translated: CASSPGTGGGIRSPLHF.

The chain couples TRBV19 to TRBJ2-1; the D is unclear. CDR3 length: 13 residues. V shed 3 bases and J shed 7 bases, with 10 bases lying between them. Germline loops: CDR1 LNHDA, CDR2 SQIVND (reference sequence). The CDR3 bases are TGTGCCAGTAGTATTCGGTACGTGAATGAGCAGTTCTTC. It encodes CASSIRYVNEQFF.

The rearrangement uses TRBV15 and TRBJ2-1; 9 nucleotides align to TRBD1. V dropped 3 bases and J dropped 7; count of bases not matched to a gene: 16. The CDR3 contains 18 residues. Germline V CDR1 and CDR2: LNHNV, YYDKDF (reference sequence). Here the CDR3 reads CATSRGQQTGGVGNEQFF. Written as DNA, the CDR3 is TGTGCCACCAGCAGGGGTCAACAAACAGGGGGCGTTGGGAATGAGCAGTTCTTC.

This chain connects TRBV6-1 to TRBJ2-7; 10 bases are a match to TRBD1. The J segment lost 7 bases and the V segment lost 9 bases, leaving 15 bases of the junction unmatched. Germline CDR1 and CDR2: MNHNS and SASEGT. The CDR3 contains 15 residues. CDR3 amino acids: CASHPPGQGFLEQYF. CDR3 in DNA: TGTGCCAGTCACCCTCCGGGACAGGGGTTCCTAGAGCAGTACTTC.

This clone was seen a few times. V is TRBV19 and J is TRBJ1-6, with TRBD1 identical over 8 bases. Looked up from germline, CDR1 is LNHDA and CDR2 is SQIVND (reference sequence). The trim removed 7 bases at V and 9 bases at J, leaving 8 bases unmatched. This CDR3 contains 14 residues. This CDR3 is CASTEDRVGSPLHF. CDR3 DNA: TGTGCCAGTACCGAGGACAGGGTCGGTTCACCCCTCCACTTT. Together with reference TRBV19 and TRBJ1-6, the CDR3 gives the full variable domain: DGGITQSPKYLFRKEGQNVTLSCEQNLNHDAMYWYRQDPGQGLRLIYYSQIVNDFQKGDIAEGYSVSREKKESFPLTVTSAQKNPTAFYLCASTEDRVGSPLHFGNGTRLTVT.

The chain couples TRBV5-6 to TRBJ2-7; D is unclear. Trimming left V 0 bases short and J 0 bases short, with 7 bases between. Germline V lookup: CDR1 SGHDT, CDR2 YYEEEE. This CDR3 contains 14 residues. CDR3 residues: CASSLDYSSYEQYF. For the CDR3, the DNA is TGTGCCAGCAGCTTGGACTACTCCTCCTACGAGCAGTACTTC.

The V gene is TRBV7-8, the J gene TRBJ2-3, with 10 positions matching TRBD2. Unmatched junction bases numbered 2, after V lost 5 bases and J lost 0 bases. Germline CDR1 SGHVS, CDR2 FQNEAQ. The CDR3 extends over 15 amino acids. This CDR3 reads CASSLGLASTDTQYF. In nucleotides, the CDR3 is TGTGCCAGCAGCCTGGGACTAGCGAGCACAGATACGCAGTATTTT.

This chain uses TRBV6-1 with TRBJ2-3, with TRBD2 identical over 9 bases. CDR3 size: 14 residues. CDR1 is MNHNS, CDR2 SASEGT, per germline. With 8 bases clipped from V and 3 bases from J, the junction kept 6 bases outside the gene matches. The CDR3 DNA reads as TGTGCCAGCGGGGAGCGGGGGGCGACAGATACGCAGTATTTT. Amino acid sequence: CASGERGATDTQYF.

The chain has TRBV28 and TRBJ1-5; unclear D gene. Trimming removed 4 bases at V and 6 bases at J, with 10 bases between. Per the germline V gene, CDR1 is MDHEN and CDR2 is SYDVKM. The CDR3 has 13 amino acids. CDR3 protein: CASSYYGFQPQHF. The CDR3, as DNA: TGTGCCAGCAGTTATTATGGATTTCAGCCCCAGCATTTT.

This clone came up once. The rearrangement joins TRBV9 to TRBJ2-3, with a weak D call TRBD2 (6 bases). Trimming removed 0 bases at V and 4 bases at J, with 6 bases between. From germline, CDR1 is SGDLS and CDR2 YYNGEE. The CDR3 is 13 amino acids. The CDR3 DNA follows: TGTGCCAGCAGCGTAGGACTAGCAGATACGCAGTATTTT. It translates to CASSVGLADTQYF.

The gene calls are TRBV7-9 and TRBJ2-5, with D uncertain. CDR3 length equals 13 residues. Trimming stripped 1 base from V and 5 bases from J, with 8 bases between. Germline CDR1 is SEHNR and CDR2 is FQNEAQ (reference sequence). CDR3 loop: CASSLDVRETQYF. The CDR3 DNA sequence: TGTGCCAGCAGCTTAGACGTTCGGGAGACCCAGTACTTC.

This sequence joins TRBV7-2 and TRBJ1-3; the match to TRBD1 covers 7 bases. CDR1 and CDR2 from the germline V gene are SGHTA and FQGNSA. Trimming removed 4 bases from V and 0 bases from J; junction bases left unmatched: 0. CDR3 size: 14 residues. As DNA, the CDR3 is TGTGCCAGCAGCTGGGACAGCTCTGGAAACACCATATATTTT. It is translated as CASSWDSSGNTIYF.

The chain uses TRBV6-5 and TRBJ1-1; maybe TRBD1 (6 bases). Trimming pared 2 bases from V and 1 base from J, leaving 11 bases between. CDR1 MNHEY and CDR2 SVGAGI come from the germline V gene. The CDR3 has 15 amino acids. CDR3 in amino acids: CASSYEGTSNTEAFF. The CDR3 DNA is TGTGCCAGCAGTTACGAAGGGACATCGAACACTGAAGCTTTCTTT.